This TCR beta chain is from a study of CD8+CD57+ T cells in acquired aplastic anemia. Across the whole study: Sorted CD4+ and CD8+ cells yielded about 3 ug of DNA on average.

According to the study, genomic DNA was the template for TCR beta VDJ and CDR3 profiling. TCRdb reanalysed the reads using MiXCR and keeps one entry per CDR3 protein. This table has around 200,000 distinct CDR3 sequences, about 62% appearing once. The CDR3 totals 16 residues. Per germline, CDR1 LNHDA and CDR2 SQIVND (reference sequence). The V end was cut by 7 bases, the J end by 2 bases, with 20 bases between. Regarding the study as a whole: Patients showed no significant difference from controls in CD8+ Simpson's diversity. Common to patients and controls were 25 to 30 CD8+ CDR3 sequences.

In patients chosen for sequencing, flow cytometry had shown CD8+CD57+ cell expansion. Blood came from patients not yet given any therapy. A note on this clonotype: The antigen remains unidentified.

The genes are TRBV19 and TRBJ1-2; D not resolved. This TCR was sampled from a human donor with aplastic anemia. The sequenced sample was sorted CD4+, CD8+, or CD8+CD57+ T cells (not recorded which) from PBMCs. This chain's CDR3 is CASIETGGSRNYGYTF. CDR3 coding DNA: TGTGCCAGTATTGAGACTGGCGGCAGCAGGAACTATGGCTACACCTTC.